This note documents a single T cell receptor (beta chain) sequence. The antigen is undetermined. The data are from a study of cytomegalovirus exposure and HLA in healthy donors. Whole-study context: Around 87 million unique TCRs, all from HLA-typed donors, were included in an early release of the data.

In germline, CDR1 is MDHEN, CDR2 SYDVKM. The V and J ends lost 4 bases and 2 bases, in that order; junction bases with no gene match: 6. The CDR3 is 17 amino acids. The study's findings and limits: Some V segments could not be told apart, so they were left out, TRBV6-2 and TRBV6-3 among them. Cytomegalovirus-associated status was assigned to more than 150 TCR beta chains. As a later analysis revealed, the rate of TCR association differed by HLA locus, with DRB1 most and HLA-C fewest.

Use of 60 Vbeta and 13 Jbeta primers characterized the PCR. Assay: immunoSEQ multiplex PCR; the TCRdb copy retains only in-frame clones and omits some. This table lists roughly 220,000 clones. This chain connects TRBV28 to TRBJ2-6; 9 nucleotides agree with TRBD1. The specimen was PBMCs. This TCR came from a girl aged 2-15 years in good health and CMV-seropositive. The CDR3 DNA reads TGTGCCAGCAGTTCCGGGACAGGGTTGGCTGGGGCCAACGTCCTGACTTTC. Amino acid sequence: CASSSGTGLAGANVLTF.